This T cell receptor beta chain was identified during a study of T cells in localized non-small cell lung cancer. Study-level points and caveats: T cell clonality was highest in uninvolved adjacent lung, above tumor. Heterogeneity within the tumor remains possible, as just one region underwent sequencing. Detection in adjacent lung was observed for a median around 55 of the top 100 tumor clones. A higher density of T cells in blood coincided with extended overall survival.

In the case of this clone: Its antigen is not identified.

This CDR3 has 12 residues. Germline CDR1 is MNHGY and CDR2 is SAAAGT. Trimming left V 5 bases short and J 5 bases short, with 8 bases between. Measured with immunoSEQ multiplex PCR; TCRdb has only the in-frame clones, and not every one. The data hold 8,800 or so clones, with under 55% observed a single time. The TCR sequence derives from a woman aged 35-75 years with stage I lung adenocarcinoma. The V call is TRBV6-8, the J call TRBJ2-3; unclear D gene. Here the sequenced sample was lymph node tissue, taken before any cancer treatment. This CDR3 is CASSEVLDTQYF. CDR3 sequence (DNA): TGTGCCAGCAGTGAGGTGTTAGATACGCAGTATTTT.